This TCR beta chain was obtained from a study of blood T cell repertoires in COVID-19. Generated by immunoSEQ multiplex PCR, the TCRdb table keeps only in-frame clones and is missing some. This sample has some 86,000 clones, with over 75% found just once. Losses at the gene ends were 3 bases for V and 0 bases for J; bases not matched to a gene: 17. The CDR3 has 20 amino acids. The germline CDR1 and CDR2 sequences are SGHNT and YYREEE (reference sequence). Sequenced sample: peripheral blood. The rearrangement links TRBV5-4 to TRBJ2-4; TRBD1 agrees at 8 bases. This sequence was found in a woman in her 70s with acute or convalescent COVID-19. The CDR3 nucleotides are TGTGCCAGCAGCTGGGAAAGACAGGGGCTGACCTCCCGAGCCAAAAACATTCAGTACTTC. This sequence encodes CASSWERQGLTSRAKNIQYF.